This TCR beta chain was found in a study of blood T cell repertoires in COVID-19. Study details: Spain, Italy and the United States supplied samples that represented acute and convalescent COVID-19.

V gave up 5 bases and J gave up 2 bases, with 9 bases separating them. In germline, CDR1 is SNHLY, CDR2 FYNNEI. The CDR3 is 13 amino acids. Sequencing used immunoSEQ multiplex PCR; TCRdb keeps in-frame clones, though not all of them. The sample records about 280,000 clones, around 90% being singletons. The sequenced sample consisted of peripheral blood. The rearrangement links TRBV2 to TRBJ2-5; TRBD1 is a possible D gene (5 bases). The sequence came from a woman aged 40 to 50 who had recovered from COVID-19. CDR3 amino acids: CASSQDIQETQYF. As DNA, the CDR3 is TGTGCCAGCAGTCAGGACATACAAGAGACCCAGTACTTC.